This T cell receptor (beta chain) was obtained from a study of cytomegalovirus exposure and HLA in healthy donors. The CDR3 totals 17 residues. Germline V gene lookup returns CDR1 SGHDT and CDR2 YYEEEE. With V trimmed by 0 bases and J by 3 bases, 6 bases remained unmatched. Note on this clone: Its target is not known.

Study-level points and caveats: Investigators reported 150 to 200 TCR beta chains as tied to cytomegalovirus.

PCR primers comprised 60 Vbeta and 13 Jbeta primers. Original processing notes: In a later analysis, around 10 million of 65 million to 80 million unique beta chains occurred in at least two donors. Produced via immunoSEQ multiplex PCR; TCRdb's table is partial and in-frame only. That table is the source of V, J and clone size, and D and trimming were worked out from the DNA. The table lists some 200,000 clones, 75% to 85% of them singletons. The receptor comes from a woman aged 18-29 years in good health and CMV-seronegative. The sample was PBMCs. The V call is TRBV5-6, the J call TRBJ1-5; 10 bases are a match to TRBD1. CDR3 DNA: TGTGCCAGCAGCTTGGGAGGGACAGGGGTCAACAATCAGCCCCAGCATTTT. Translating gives CASSLGGTGVNNQPQHF.